This TCR beta chain was documented in a study of blood T cell repertoires in COVID-19. Study-wide context: Samples came from the United States, Italy and Spain, spanning acute and convalescent COVID-19. PBMCs, B-cell-depleted T cells, or T cells were the source of the cDNA or gDNA that made up the material.

This CDR3 region has 15 residues. Between the trimmed V and J ends, which lost 0 bases and 9 bases, there was a span of 17 bases. Germline CDR1 is SGHVS and CDR2 is FQNEAQ. In the original analysis: Researchers report that nucleated cell counts were estimated from reference gene primer amplification. This table comes from immunoSEQ multiplex PCR, and its TCRdb copy is limited to in-frame clones, with some not included. That table supplies the V and J calls and clone size; D and trimming were determined from the DNA. Here the sample spans about 86,000 clones, approximately 80% being singletons. The chain carries TRBV7-8 and TRBJ2-5, with D perhaps matching TRBD1 (6 bases). This clonotype was obtained from a woman older than 75 with active or convalescent COVID-19. The sequenced sample consisted of peripheral blood. DNA for the CDR3: TGTGCCAGCAGCTTAGCGGACAGTCAATGGATGCCCCAGTACTTC. Its translation is CASSLADSQWMPQYF. The full variable domain, with the rest looked up from reference TRBV7-8 and TRBJ2-5, is GAGVSQSPRYKVAKRGQDVALRCDPISGHVSLFWYQQALGQGPEFLTYFQNEAQLDKSGLPSDRFFAERPEGSVSTLKIQRTQQEDSAVYLCASSLADSQWMPQYFGPGTRLLVL.